The text below deals with one TCR beta chain. Its antigen is unidentified. The sample originates from a study of T cell responses to AZD1222 COVID-19 vaccine. Findings and limits, study-wide: White British donors predominated, females outnumbered males, and clonal diversity was possibly underestimated.

Generated by immunoSEQ multiplex PCR, the TCRdb table keeps only in-frame clones and is missing some. Altogether about 110,000 clones are present, around 93% being singletons, with the ten largest covering 7.5% to 9.5%. Germline loops: CDR1 SGHAT, CDR2 FQDESV (reference sequence). The CDR3 totals 14 residues. Trimming pared 3 bases from V and 0 bases from J, leaving 7 bases between. Second-dose intervals near 4 or 12 weeks were combined. This material consisted of peripheral blood, taken 28 days after the second AZD1222 dose. The source of this sequence is an adult who received the AZD1222 COVID-19 vaccine. This chain uses TRBV11-1 with TRBJ2-3, with D tentatively TRBD1 (5 bases). CDR3 bases: TGTGCCAGCAGCTTGGGGCCCAGCACAGATACGCAGTATTTT. Translating it yields CASSLGPSTDTQYF.